The source of this T cell receptor (beta chain) is a study of T cells in localized non-small cell lung cancer (dated by TCRdb to about 2020). The study in broad terms: The study analyzed T cell repertoires of hundreds of early-stage NSCLC patients, comparing tumors and uninvolved tumor-adjacent lungs. The cohort comprised some 220 treatment-naïve NSCLC patients with resected, localized lung tumors. NSCLC patients had a mean age of roughly 66 years, and about 140 were male and 107 female. The paper's findings and limits, for the study overall: Uninvolved tumor-adjacent lung showed the highest T cell clonality, higher than tumor, which suggests more focused antigenic responses in the adjacent lung. Because multi-region tumor sequencing was not performed, intratumor heterogeneity could not be ruled out. Higher blood T cell density associated with longer overall survival, while higher adjacent-lung clonality associated with shorter survival. Because the study design was exploratory, TCR variables were selected using unadjusted p-values without false-discovery rate correction. A median of roughly 60 of the top 100 tumor clones turned up in the paired uninvolved adjacent lung, and under 30 of those clones also ranked among the top 100 of that same adjacent lung.

TCR beta CDR3 regions were sequenced from DNA using the immunoSEQ Assay. On the study's bioinformatics: T cell density was computed as TCR beta template counts normalized to usable DNA estimated by amplifying housekeeping genes. The preseqR package was used to estimate richness by extrapolating to 400,000 templates for PBMC samples and to 120,000 templates for tissue samples. Clonality was taken to be one minus Pielou's evenness. To identify tissue-enriched TCRs, differential abundance testing was run on productive amino-acid clonotypes with a minimum total count of 5 and an alpha of 0.1. The Jaccard Index and the Morisita Overlap Index were used to quantify repertoire overlap between compartments. GLIPH grouped TCR beta CDR3s together with public tetramer-defined viral CDR3s, and a viral motif had to include at least three viral sequences and show V-gene enrichment. TCRdb limited this immuneACCESS table to in-frame rearrangements with V and J called. A share of clones is missing; checked studies link under half to unresolved V genes, and the rest is unexplained. That table supplies the V and J calls and clone size; D and trimming were determined from the DNA. This sample lists under 3,500 clones; roughly a fifth were detected once. The ten largest clones take up approximately 17% of the sample.

At diagnosis, tumor, uninvolved tumor-adjacent lung and peripheral blood were collected and then preserved as a mix of FFPE and fresh-frozen material. This clone has more than one count but fewer than ten. Which antigen it targets is not known. There are no base qualities to consult, and no much larger clone falls within one base. From the cysteine through the phenylalanine, the CDR3 covers 14 amino acids. The sequence is cut down to CDR3 DNA, 42 bases in frame from base 1. Per the germline V gene, MNHGY is the CDR1 and SAAAGT is the CDR2. V lost 4 bases and J lost 4 bases, and the count of bases not matched to a germline gene is 3.

This specimen consisted of lung tumor tissue, obtained before any cancer treatment. The receptor's source is a woman aged 35-75 years with stage I lung adenocarcinoma. The chain is assembled from TRBV6-8 and TRBJ1-2; TRBD1 matches 10 bases in the middle. The DNA is TGTGCCAGCAGTTTGACAGGGGGCTCCTATGGCTACACCTTC. Translated, this gives CASSLTGGSYGYTF.